These T cell receptor beta chains were read from a single sample in a study of early T cells in non-severe SARS-CoV-2 infection. TCRdb analysed the 5' RACE reads with MiXCR anew, one entry per CDR3 protein. The data contain about 42,000 distinct CDR3 sequences, about 5.9% of them seen just once; the ten biggest clones take up about 8%. The specimen was whole blood, collected at baseline. Every receptor here comes from an adult who was a healthcare worker with PCR-confirmed SARS-CoV-2 infection or an uninfected control (not recorded which). Both conserved end residues are part of each CDR3. The order of the fields is D gene, V gene, J gene, clone size, CDR3 protein, CDR3 DNA. D genes are given only for firm matches. For some rows the clone size is stated as once, few or many, or as a class when expanded; others skip it.

NA	TRBV7-2	TRBJ1-2	NA	CASSLASQGANYGYTF	TGTGCCAGCAGCTTAGCGTCCCAGGGAGCTAACTATGGCTACACCTTC
TRBD2	TRBV3-1	TRBJ2-5	many	CASSHEPPGLAGVRETQYF	TGTGCCAGCAGCCACGAACCTCCGGGACTAGCGGGGGTCCGTGAGACCCAGTACTTC
NA	TRBV5-1	TRBJ2-3	NA	CASSLGTQMITQYF	TGCGCCAGCAGCTTGGGGACCCAAATGATTACGCAGTATTTT
NA	TRBV7-3	TRBJ1-1	many	CASSLQTYTEAFF	TGTGCCAGCAGTCTACAGACGTACACTGAAGCTTTCTTT
NA	TRBV3-1	TRBJ2-7	many	CASSQRGFSYEQYF	TGTGCCAGCAGCCAGCGGGGCTTCTCCTACGAGCAGTACTTC
NA	TRBV30	TRBJ2-7	medium-sized	CAWSQGLSYEQYF	TGTGCCTGGAGTCAAGGACTGTCCTACGAGCAGTACTTC
NA	TRBV6-2/TRBV6-3	TRBJ2-2	few	CASNLPGGRTNTGELFF	TGTGCCAGCAACCTTCCCGGGGGCAGGACTAACACCGGGGAGCTGTTTTTT
TRBD1	TRBV29-1	TRBJ2-7	many	CSVEDRGHSSF	TGCAGCGTTGAAGATAGGGGGCACTCCTCCTTC
NA	TRBV15	TRBJ1-2	NA	CATSRDKENYGYTF	TGTGCCACCAGCAGAGATAAGGAGAACTATGGCTACACCTTC
NA	TRBV9	TRBJ2-7	many	CASSVDGSYEQYF	TGTGCCAGCAGCGTAGACGGATCCTACGAGCAGTACTTC
NA	TRBV7-2	TRBJ2-7	NA	CASSPSDSYEQYF	TGTGCCAGCAGCCCCAGCGACTCCTACGAGCAGTACTTC
NA	TRBV12-3/TRBV12-4	TRBJ1-1	few	CASSSTGSTEAFF	TGTGCCAGCAGTTCTACAGGGAGCACTGAAGCTTTCTTT
NA	TRBV5-5	TRBJ1-1	many	CASSLSVNTEAFF	TGTGCCAGCAGCTTATCGGTGAACACTGAAGCTTTCTTT
NA	TRBV3-1	TRBJ1-6	many	CASSQDRGTYNSPLHF	TGTGCCAGCAGCCAAGACCGAGGGACCTATAATTCACCCCTCCACTTT
NA	TRBV9	TRBJ2-1	many	CASSVGSRTGWDEQFF	TGTGCCAGCAGCGTAGGGTCCCGTACCGGTTGGGATGAGCAGTTCTTC
NA	TRBV7-9	TRBJ1-3	many	CASSLDSAPDTIYF	TGTGCCAGCAGCTTGGACAGCGCCCCGGACACCATATATTTT
TRBD2	TRBV7-9	TRBJ2-2	many	CASSLGLAIGELFF	TGTGCCAGCAGCTTGGGACTAGCCATCGGGGAGCTGTTTTTT
NA	TRBV20-1	TRBJ2-7	NA	CSARDGAGYSYEQYF	TGCAGTGCTAGAGATGGAGCGGGTTACTCCTACGAGCAGTACTTC
TRBD1	TRBV2	TRBJ2-3	many	CASSEVGPGQGTDTQYF	TGTGCCAGCAGTGAAGTCGGGCCGGGACAGGGAACAGATACGCAGTATTTT
NA	TRBV13	TRBJ1-1	few	CASRGNIGTEAFF	TGTGCCAGCAGGGGCAATATTGGCACTGAAGCTTTCTTT
TRBD2	TRBV6-2/TRBV6-3	TRBJ2-2	many	CASSRRTSGGTGELFF	TGTGCCAGCAGTCGACGGACTAGCGGGGGAACCGGGGAGCTGTTTTTT
NA	TRBV30	TRBJ1-3	few	CAWQAGGLAGNTIYF	TGTGCCTGGCAAGCTGGGGGCCTCGCAGGAAACACCATATATTTT